These T cell receptor beta chains were read from a single sample in a study of T-cell memory formation after mild COVID-19. A single record per CDR3 protein comes from TCRdb applying MiXCR to the 5' RACE reads. The sample carries fewer than 450,000 distinct CDR3 sequences, under 25% recorded once. The sample taken for sequencing was PBMCs or a T cell subset sorted from them (not recorded which). The receptors come from an adult woman who had mild COVID-19 (a few samples of this study predate the infection). Cell type and time point are not known. Each CDR3 is given with its conserved first and last residue. Fields, in order: clone size, V gene, J gene, D gene, CDR3 DNA, CDR3 protein. A D gene is named only where the DNA matches it firmly. Expanded clones get a size class; other rows say once, few or many, or leave the size out.

>.|TRBV15|TRBJ2-5|TRBD2
TGTGCCACCAGGACTAGCGGGTTGGAGACCCAGTACTTC
CATRTSGLETQYF
>.|TRBV4-2|TRBJ2-3|.
TGTGCCAGCAGCCAAGGTCTCCGGAGTCGGGCATCCCAGGGCGCAGATACGCAGTATTTT
CASSQGLRSRASQGADTQYF
>once|TRBV19|TRBJ1-2|.
TGTGCCAGTAGTATAGTGGGGGGTAGCTACACCTTC
CASSIVGGSYTF
>.|TRBV12-3/TRBV12-4|TRBJ2-1|.
TGTGCCAGCTGTCCGGGACCGAACGGCAATGAGCAGTTCTTC
CASCPGPNGNEQFF
>.|TRBV20-1|TRBJ1-6|.
TGCAGTGCTAGAGATCCCGATTCACCCCTCCACTTT
CSARDPDSPLHF
>.|TRBV7-2|TRBJ2-5|TRBD2
TGTGCCAGCAGCTTAGACGCCCTAGCGGGAGTGGGAGAGACCCAGTACTTC
CASSLDALAGVGETQYF
>few|TRBV6-5|TRBJ2-7|.
TGTGCCAGCAGTTTCACCCAGGGCCGACCGGCCCCCTACGAGCAATACTTC
CASSFTQGRPAPYEQYF
>few|TRBV7-9|TRBJ1-2|.
TGTGCCAGCAGCTTAGAAGGGATCGGCTACACCTTC
CASSLEGIGYTF
>.|TRBV12-3/TRBV12-4|TRBJ1-5|TRBD1
TGTGCCAGCAGTTTGAGGGACAGCTTAGCGAATCAGCCCCAGCATTTT
CASSLRDSLANQPQHF
>few|TRBV10-3|TRBJ2-3|.
TGTGCCATCAGTGAATGGAGCACAGATACGCAGTATTTT
CAISEWSTDTQYF
>few|TRBV5-1|TRBJ2-7|TRBD1
TGCGCCAGCAGCGCGGACAGGGGTCTCAGCGAGCAGTACTTC
CASSADRGLSEQYF
>.|TRBV14|TRBJ2-3|.
TGTGCCAGCAGCCAACAGGGGGGGGTTACAGATACGCAGTATTTT
CASSQQGGVTDTQYF
>.|TRBV4-1|TRBJ2-3|TRBD2
TGCGCCAGCAGCCAAGAAGAGGCTAGCGGGAGCACAGATACGCAGTATTTT
CASSQEEASGSTDTQYF
>few|TRBV6-2/TRBV6-3|TRBJ2-7|TRBD2
TGTGCCAGCAGTTACTCGAGCCCCAGCGGGGGGACCTACGAGCAGTACTTC
CASSYSSPSGGTYEQYF
>few|TRBV24-1|TRBJ1-1|TRBD1
TGTGCCACCAGTGATTCGGACAGGGAAGCTTTCTTT
CATSDSDREAFF
>few|TRBV5-1|TRBJ2-1|TRBD2
TGCGCCAGCAGCTTGACTAGCGGGGGGGCCCTACAGAACTCCTACAATGAGCAGTTCTTC
CASSLTSGGALQNSYNEQFF
>once|TRBV30|TRBJ2-7|TRBD2
TGTGCCTGGAGTCCCCTCGGGAGGGGCTACCCCTACGAGCAGTACTTC
CAWSPLGRGYPYEQYF
>many|TRBV7-9|TRBJ2-1|TRBD2
TGTGCCAGCAGCCCTAGCGGGGGATCCTCCTACAATGAGCAGTTCTTC
CASSPSGGSSYNEQFF
>.|TRBV7-9|TRBJ1-5|.
TGTGCCAGCAGCTTAGGTCGGACCCCTCAGCCCCAGCATTTT
CASSLGRTPQPQHF
>few|TRBV11-2|TRBJ1-1|.
TGTGCCAGCAGCTCCTCCGTTACGGACACTGAAGCTTTCTTT
CASSSSVTDTEAFF
>.|TRBV20-1|TRBJ2-1|.
TGCAGTGCTTCTGGCAGCTTTCCTTACAATGAGCAGTTCTTC
CSASGSFPYNEQFF
>.|TRBV12-3/TRBV12-4|TRBJ1-5|.
TGTGCCAGCAGGACAGGCTCTAGCCATCAGCCCCAGCATTTT
CASRTGSSHQPQHF
>.|TRBV7-9|TRBJ1-2|TRBD1
TGTGCCAGCAGCTTCGGACAGGGAACCAACTATGGCTACACCTTC
CASSFGQGTNYGYTF
>.|TRBV5-1|TRBJ2-4|.
TGCGCCAGCAGCTTGGGGGACGTAGTAGCCAAAAACATTCAGTACTTC
CASSLGDVVAKNIQYF
>many|TRBV29-1|TRBJ1-1|TRBD1
TGCAGCGTTGAAGGGGCGACAGGGGGATCTGTAGCTTTCTTT
CSVEGATGGSVAFF
>.|TRBV20-1|TRBJ2-1|TRBD2
TGCAGTGCCGGGAGGGTAACTGAGCAGTTCTTC
CSAGRVTEQFF
>.|TRBV7-8|TRBJ2-2|TRBD2
TGTGCCAGCAGCAGGACTAGCGGGAGGGCCCTCGGCGGGGAGCTGTTTTTT
CASSRTSGRALGGELFF
>.|TRBV15|TRBJ1-2|.
TGTGCCACCAGCGGAACCAGGGTAGACTATGGCTACACCTTC
CATSGTRVDYGYTF
>few|TRBV4-2|TRBJ2-2|TRBD2
TGTGCCAGCAGCCACGGACTAGCGGGAGTGTCCGGGGAGCTGTTTTTT
CASSHGLAGVSGELFF